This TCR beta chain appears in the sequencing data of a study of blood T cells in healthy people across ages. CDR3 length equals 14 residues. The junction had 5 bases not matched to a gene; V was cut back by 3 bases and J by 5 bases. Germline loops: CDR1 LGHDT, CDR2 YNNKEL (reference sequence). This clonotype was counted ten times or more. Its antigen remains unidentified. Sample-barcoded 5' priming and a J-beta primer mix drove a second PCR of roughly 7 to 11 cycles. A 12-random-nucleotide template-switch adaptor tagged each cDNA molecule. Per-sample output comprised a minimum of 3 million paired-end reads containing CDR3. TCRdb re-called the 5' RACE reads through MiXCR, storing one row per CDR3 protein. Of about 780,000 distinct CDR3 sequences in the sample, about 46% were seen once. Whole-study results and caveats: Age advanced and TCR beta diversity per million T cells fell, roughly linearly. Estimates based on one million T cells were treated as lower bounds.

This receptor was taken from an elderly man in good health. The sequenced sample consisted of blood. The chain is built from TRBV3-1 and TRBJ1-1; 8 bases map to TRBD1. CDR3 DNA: TGTGCCAGCAGCCATCAACAGGGGGTTACTGAAGCTTTCTTT. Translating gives CASSHQQGVTEAFF.